These 21 T cell receptor beta chains came from one sample sequenced in a study of OX40 agonist ivuxolimab in advanced cancers. Method: immunoSEQ multiplex PCR; TCRdb's copy keeps in-frame clones and lacks some. The sample consists of some 80,000 clones, 84% of them appearing once. Here the sequenced sample was CD4+ or CD8+ T cells sorted from blood, taken in a trial of the OX40 agonist ivuxolimab. All receptors derive from an adult with an advanced solid tumor such as melanoma, head and neck, liver or kidney cancer.

This sequence joins TRBV7-3 and TRBJ2-1; TRBD2 is a possible D gene (7 bases). CDR1 and CDR2 from the germline V gene are SGHTA and FQGTGA. This CDR3 is 18 amino acids long. The ends were cut back, 2 bases at V and 6 bases at J, with 23 bases in the middle. CDR3 sequence (DNA): TGTGCCAGCAGCTTAGGCCCCTCTAAGGCGGGGGCCCCCAATGAGCAGTTCTTC. This translates into CASSLGPSKAGAPNEQFF. Using reference TRBV7-3 and TRBJ2-1 for the parts outside the CDR3, the full variable domain is GAGVSQTPSNKVTEKGKYVELRCDPISGHTALYWYRQSLGQGPEFLIYFQGTGAADDSGLPNDRFFAVRPEGSVSTLKIQRTERGDSAVYLCASSLGPSKAGAPNEQFFGPGTRLTVL.

This rearrangement joins TRBV19 to TRBJ2-7, with 9 nucleotides matching TRBD2. Losses at the gene ends were 4 bases for V and 0 bases for J; bases not matched to a gene: 13. Per the germline V gene, CDR1 is LNHDA and CDR2 is SQIVND (reference sequence). The CDR3 runs 18 residues. The CDR3 sequence: CASSRAAASGTLSYEQYF. In DNA, the CDR3 is TGTGCCAGTAGTAGGGCGGCGGCTAGCGGGACCCTCTCCTACGAGCAGTACTTC.

The V call is TRBV9, the J call TRBJ1-1, with no clear D. Germline values: CDR1 SGDLS, CDR2 YYNGEE. This CDR3 comprises 11 residues. Trimming left V 4 bases short and J 10 bases short, with 11 bases between. CDR3 amino acids: CASSPLVRAFF. CDR3 coding DNA: TGTGCCAGCAGCCCTCTGGTAAGAGCTTTCTTT.

The chain recombines TRBV7-2 with TRBJ2-3; D not certain. This CDR3 has 14 residues. The V gene lost 5 bases and the J gene lost 5 bases, with 14 bases spanning the gap. In germline, CDR1 is SGHTA, CDR2 FQGNSA. CDR3 sequence (DNA): TGTGCCAGCAGCCCTTCGTTTGTAGTAGATACGCAGTATTTT. It encodes CASSPSFVVDTQYF.

This clone was seen a single time. This sequence joins TRBV5-1 and TRBJ2-1; 13 nucleotides agree with TRBD2. Looked up from germline, CDR1 is SGHRS and CDR2 is YFSETQ. J was trimmed by 6 bases and V by 4 bases; bases with no gene match: 4. The CDR3 covers 15 residues. CDR3 coding DNA: TGCGCCAGCAGCATCGGGACTAGCGGGGTCAATGAGCAGTTCTTC. It codes for CASSIGTSGVNEQFF.

The gene calls are TRBV7-9 and TRBJ2-1; D possibly corresponds to TRBD1 (6 bases). V was clipped by 5 bases and J by 1 base, with 12 bases between them. Germline-derived CDR1 and CDR2 are SEHNR and FQNEAQ (reference sequence). There are 15 residues in the CDR3. CDR3 residues: CASSRETGSYNEQFF. CDR3 DNA sequence: TGTGCCAGCAGCCGCGAGACAGGATCCTACAATGAGCAGTTCTTC.

This sequence joins TRBV10-2 and TRBJ1-2; D perhaps matches TRBD1 (5 bases). Trimming cost V 2 bases and J 10 bases, with 11 bases left between them. Per the germline V gene, CDR1 is WSHSY and CDR2 is SAAADI. The CDR3 loop spans 12 amino acids. The CDR3 coding sequence is TGCGCCAGCAGTGAGGGGACGGACGACTACACCTTC. This gives the protein CASSEGTDDYTF.

The chain employs TRBV7-6 and TRBJ2-2, with D possibly matching TRBD1 (7 bases). The V and J ends lost 5 bases and 2 bases respectively, with 15 bases between them. The CDR3 has 16 amino acids. CDR1 and CDR2 (germline): SGHVS, FNYEAQ. DNA of the CDR3: TGTGCCAGCAGCAACGCAGGGGGGACAAACACCGGGGAGCTGTTTTTT. It is translated as CASSNAGGTNTGELFF.

The J gene is TRBJ1-5, the V gene TRBV4-1; 7 bases map to TRBD1. The CDR3 has 17 amino acids. Germline lookup yields CDR1 MGHRA and CDR2 YSYEKL. Trimming took 5 bases from V and 0 from J; bases not matched to a gene: 10. The CDR3 DNA reads as TGCGCCAGCAGCACTCAGGGACAGCTTGATAGCAATCAGCCCCAGCATTTT. Protein product: CASSTQGQLDSNQPQHF.

This clone was seen more than once but under ten times. The chain carries TRBV7-9 and TRBJ2-5; 9 positions match TRBD2. V lost 2 bases, J lost 1 base, and 5 bases stayed unmatched. The CDR3 contains 16 residues. CDR1 is SEHNR, CDR2 FQNEAQ, per germline (reference sequence). Written as DNA, the CDR3 is TGTGCCAGCAGCTTAAGCCTAGCGGGATTCCAAGAGACCCAGTACTTC. This encodes CASSLSLAGFQETQYF.

This chain joins TRBV30 and TRBJ1-2; D not certain. V was shortened by 0 bases and J by 8 bases, with 16 bases between the two germline ends. The CDR3 length is 14 residues. From germline, CDR1 is GTSNPN and CDR2 SVGIG (reference sequence). CDR3 DNA: TGTGCCTGGAGTGTACGTGGGTCCTACCGAGGCTACACCTTC. Translated, it gives CAWSVRGSYRGYTF.

This sequence joins TRBV7-9 and TRBJ2-6; D unresolved. The V gene lost 3 bases and the J gene lost 0 bases, with 9 bases spanning the gap. The CDR3 is 16 amino acids. Per germline, CDR1 SEHNR and CDR2 FQNEAQ (reference sequence). CDR3 DNA: TGTGCCAGCAGCTTTACCAGCCCCTCTGGGGCCAACGTCCTGACTTTC. As protein: CASSFTSPSGANVLTF.

This clone showed up just a few times. V and J are TRBV6-4 and TRBJ2-1; 12 bases match TRBD2. Germline V CDR1 and CDR2: MRHNA, SNTAGT. V dropped 2 bases and J dropped 7; count of bases not matched to a gene: 0. This CDR3 is built from 14 residues. CDR3 bases: TGTGCCAGCAGTGACGGACTAGCGGGAAATGAGCAGTTCTTC. It specifies CASSDGLAGNEQFF.

In its sample, this clone was seen once. This chain uses TRBV6-6 with TRBJ2-2; 11 bases are a match to TRBD2. V lost 5 bases to trimming and J lost 3 bases; unmatched junction nucleotides: 5. The CDR3 sequence is 16 residues long. From germline, CDR1 is MNHNY and CDR2 SVGAGI (reference sequence). The CDR3 region is CASSKLAGEDTGELFF. Written as DNA, the CDR3 is TGTGCCAGCAGTAAACTAGCGGGAGAGGACACCGGGGAGCTGTTTTTT.

The chain carries TRBV9 and TRBJ2-3; possible D gene TRBD1, 6 bases. The CDR3 extends over 16 amino acids. Germline loops: CDR1 SGDLS, CDR2 YYNGEE. The germline V and J ends were trimmed by 4 bases and 2 bases, with 17 bases remaining between them. The CDR3 DNA reads TGTGCCAGCAGCTTAAGGGACGGACAGCACACAGATACGCAGTATTTT. Translated, it gives CASSLRDGQHTDTQYF. Together with reference TRBV9 and TRBJ2-3, the CDR3 gives the full variable domain: DSGVTQTPKHLITATGQRVTLRCSPRSGDLSVYWYQQSLDQGLQFLIQYYNGEERAKGNILERFSAQQFPDLHSELNLSSLELGDSALYFCASSLRDGQHTDTQYFGPGTRLTVL.

The rearrangement joins TRBV5-1 to TRBJ2-2; a possible D gene is TRBD2 (6 bases). The length of the CDR3 is 15 residues. V lost 1 base to trimming and J lost 1 base, with 8 bases between them. CDR1 and CDR2 (germline): SGHRS, YFSETQ. DNA for the CDR3: TGCGCCAGCAGCTTGAACGGGGGGAACACCGGGGAGCTGTTTTTT. This encodes CASSLNGGNTGELFF.

The genes are TRBV11-3 and TRBJ1-1, with D perhaps matching TRBD1 (6 bases). From germline, CDR1 is SGHNT and CDR2 YENEEA. The germline V and J ends were trimmed by 5 bases and 8 bases, with 12 bases remaining between them. The CDR3 is 12 amino acids. CDR3 sequence: CASSLQGREAFF. The CDR3 coding sequence is TGTGCCAGCAGCCTACAGGGCCGAGAAGCTTTCTTT.

V usage is TRBV19 and J usage is TRBJ1-5; D may be TRBD1 (6 bases). Trimming shortened V by 3 bases and J by 2 bases, and 14 bases separated the two germline ends. Germline CDR1 LNHDA, CDR2 SQIVND (reference sequence). CDR3 size: 16 residues. The CDR3 DNA sequence: TGTGCCAGTAGTATCCTAGGGCCAGGGGGCAATCAGCCCCAGCATTTT. Translated, it gives CASSILGPGGNQPQHF.

The V and J genes are TRBV18 and TRBJ2-3, with D maybe TRBD2 (6 bases). Trimming removed 3 bases from V and 5 bases from J, with 15 bases in between. Germline lookup yields CDR1 KGHSH and CDR2 LQKENI. The CDR3 consists of 15 residues. CDR3: CASSPSTGAGDTQYF. The CDR3 DNA is TGTGCCAGCTCACCGAGCACGGGAGCGGGAGATACGCAGTATTTT.

The genes are TRBV14 and TRBJ2-7; 14 bases align to TRBD2. The CDR3 contains 16 residues. Trimming took 0 bases from V and 7 from J; bases not matched to a gene: 5. In germline, CDR1 is SGHDN, CDR2 FVKESK. CDR3: CASSQEGLAGVGEQYF. CDR3 nucleotide sequence: TGTGCCAGCAGCCAAGAGGGACTAGCGGGAGTAGGGGAGCAGTACTTC.

This clone was seen only a few times. V and J are TRBV5-1 and TRBJ2-2, with TRBD1 matching 8 bases. Germline-derived CDR1 and CDR2 are SGHRS and YFSETQ. V lost 4 bases, J lost 0 bases, and 5 bases stayed unmatched. The CDR3 contains 16 residues. The CDR3 DNA reads as TGCGCCAGCAGCGTCGGGACAGGTCCGAACACCGGGGAGCTGTTTTTT. Translating it yields CASSVGTGPNTGELFF.